Sequencing of this T cell receptor beta chain was carried out in a study of T cells in Graves' hyperthyroidism and ophthalmopathy. Overall study context: The blood sample was taken at first diagnosis, before treatment began. Study-wide results and caveats: Blood also carried most thyroid clonotypes expanded above 0.001.

Germline V CDR1 and CDR2: MDHEN, SYDVKM. Trimming at V came to 5 bases and at J to 5 bases, leaving 12 bases not matched to a gene. The CDR3 is 16 residues long. This clonotype was recorded a few times. Its antigen is undetermined. RNA transcripts gave rise to amplified TCR beta CDR3 regions. Carried out on the TCR CDR3, a first-round RT-PCR used the HTBI primer set. TCRdb passed the multiplex PCR reads through MiXCR, listing each CDR3 protein once. The table has hundreds of thousands of distinct CDR3 sequences, 30% to 40% seen once. The chain joins TRBV28 to TRBJ1-5, with 7 positions matching TRBD1. The clonotype was recovered from a woman aged 40 to 50 with Graves' hyperthyroidism. Material for sequencing was blood. In nucleotides, the CDR3 is TGTGCCAGCAGTCCGTCAGGGGGATGGGGGCATCAGCCCCAGCATTTT. Translation: CASSPSGGWGHQPQHF.